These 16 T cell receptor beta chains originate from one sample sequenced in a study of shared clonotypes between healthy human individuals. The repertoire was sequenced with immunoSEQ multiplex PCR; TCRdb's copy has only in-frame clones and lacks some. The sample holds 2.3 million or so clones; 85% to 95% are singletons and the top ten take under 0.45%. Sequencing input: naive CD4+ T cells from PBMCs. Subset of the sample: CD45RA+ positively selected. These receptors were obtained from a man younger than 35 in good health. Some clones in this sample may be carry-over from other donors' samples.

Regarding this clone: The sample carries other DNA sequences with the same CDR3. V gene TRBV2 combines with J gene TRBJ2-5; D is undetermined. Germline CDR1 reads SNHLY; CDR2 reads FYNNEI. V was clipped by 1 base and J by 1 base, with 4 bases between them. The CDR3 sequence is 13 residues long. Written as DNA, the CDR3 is TGTGCCAGCAGTGAAGGTCTCCAAGAGACCCAGTACTTC. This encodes CASSEGLQETQYF.

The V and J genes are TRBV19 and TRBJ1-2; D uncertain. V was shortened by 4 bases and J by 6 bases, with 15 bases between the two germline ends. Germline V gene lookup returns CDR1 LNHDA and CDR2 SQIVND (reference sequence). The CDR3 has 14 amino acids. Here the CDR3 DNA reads TGTGCCAGTAGTAATGAGGACCCGTGGGATGGCTACACCTTC. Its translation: CASSNEDPWDGYTF. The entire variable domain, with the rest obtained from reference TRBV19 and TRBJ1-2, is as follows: DGGITQSPKYLFRKEGQNVTLSCEQNLNHDAMYWYRQDPGQGLRLIYYSQIVNDFQKGDIAEGYSVSREKKESFPLTVTSAQKNPTAFYLCASSNEDPWDGYTFGSGTRLTVV.

The CDR3 region has the DNA TGTGCCAGCAGGAGGCAGGGGGTACCTAATGAAAAACTGTTTTTT. As protein: CASRRQGVPNEKLFF. The chain employs TRBV6-5 and TRBJ1-4; 7 bases map to TRBD1. This CDR3 is 15 amino acids long. The V and J ends lost 6 bases and 3 bases, in that order; junction bases with no gene match: 7. Germline CDR1 and CDR2: MNHEY and SVGAGI.

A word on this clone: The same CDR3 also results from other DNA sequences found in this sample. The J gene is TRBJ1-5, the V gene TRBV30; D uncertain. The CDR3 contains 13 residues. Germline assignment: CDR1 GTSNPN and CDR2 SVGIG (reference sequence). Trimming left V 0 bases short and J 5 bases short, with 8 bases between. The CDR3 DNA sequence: TGTGCCTGGAGTGTACTAGGAGATCAGCCCCAGCATTTT. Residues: CAWSVLGDQPQHF. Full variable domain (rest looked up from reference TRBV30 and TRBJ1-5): SQTIHQWPATLVQPVGSPLSLECTVEGTSNPNLYWYRQAAGRGLQLLFYSVGIGQISSEVPQNLSASRPQDRQFILSSKKLLLSDSGFYLCAWSVLGDQPQHFGDGTRLSIL.

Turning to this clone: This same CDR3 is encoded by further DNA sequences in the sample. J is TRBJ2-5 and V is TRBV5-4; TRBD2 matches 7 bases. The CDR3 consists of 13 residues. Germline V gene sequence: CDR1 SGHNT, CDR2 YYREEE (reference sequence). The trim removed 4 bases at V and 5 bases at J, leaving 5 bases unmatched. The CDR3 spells CASSNTGGETQYF. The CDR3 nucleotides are TGTGCCAGCAGCAATACCGGGGGGGAGACCCAGTACTTC.

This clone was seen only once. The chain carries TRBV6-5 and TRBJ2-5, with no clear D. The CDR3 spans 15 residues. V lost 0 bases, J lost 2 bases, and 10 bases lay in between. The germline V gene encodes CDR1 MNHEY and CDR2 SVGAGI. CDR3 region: CASSYSKAVQETQYF. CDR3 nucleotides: TGTGCCAGCAGTTACTCGAAGGCAGTACAAGAGACCCAGTACTTC.

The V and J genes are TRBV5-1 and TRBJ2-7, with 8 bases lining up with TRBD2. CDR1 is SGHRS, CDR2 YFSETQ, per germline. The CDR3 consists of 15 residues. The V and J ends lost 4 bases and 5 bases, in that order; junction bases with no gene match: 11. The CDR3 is CASSILGAGGNEQYF. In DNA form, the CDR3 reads TGCGCCAGCAGCATTCTGGGGGCGGGAGGCAACGAGCAGTACTTC. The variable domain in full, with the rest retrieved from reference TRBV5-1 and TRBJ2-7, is KAGVTQTPRYLIKTRGQQVTLSCSPISGHRSVSWYQQTPGQGLQFLFEYFSETQRNKGNFPGRFSGRQFSNSRSEMNVSTLELGDSALYLCASSILGAGGNEQYFGPGTRLTVT.

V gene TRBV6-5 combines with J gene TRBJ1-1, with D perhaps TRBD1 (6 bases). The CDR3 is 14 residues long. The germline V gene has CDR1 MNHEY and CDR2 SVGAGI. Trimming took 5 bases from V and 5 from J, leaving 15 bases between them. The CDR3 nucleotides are TGTGCCAGCAGTCCGCGAAGGACAGCGACTGAAGCTTTCTTT. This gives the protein CASSPRRTATEAFF.

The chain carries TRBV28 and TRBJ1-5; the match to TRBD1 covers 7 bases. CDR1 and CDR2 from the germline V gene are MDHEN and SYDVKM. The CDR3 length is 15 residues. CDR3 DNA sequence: TGTGCTGGGGCCCAGGGGGGTGGGGGCAATCAGCCCCAGCATTTT. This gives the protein CAGAQGGGGNQPQHF.

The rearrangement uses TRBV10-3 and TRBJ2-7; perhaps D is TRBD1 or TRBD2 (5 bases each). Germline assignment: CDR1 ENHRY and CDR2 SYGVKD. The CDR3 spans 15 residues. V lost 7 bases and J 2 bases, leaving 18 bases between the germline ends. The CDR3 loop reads CAITRDRGPAYEQYF. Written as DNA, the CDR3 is TGTGCCATCACCCGCGACCGGGGCCCAGCCTACGAGCAGTACTTC.

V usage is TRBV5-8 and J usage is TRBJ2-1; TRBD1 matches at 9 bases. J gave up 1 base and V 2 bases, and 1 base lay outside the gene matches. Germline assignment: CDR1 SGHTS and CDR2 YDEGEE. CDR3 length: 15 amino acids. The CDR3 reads CASSLGQGSYNEQFF. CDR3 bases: TGTGCCAGCAGCTTAGGACAGGGGTCCTACAATGAGCAGTTCTTC.

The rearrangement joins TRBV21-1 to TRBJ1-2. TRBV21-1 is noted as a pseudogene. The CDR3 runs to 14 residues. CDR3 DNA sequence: TGTGCCAGCAGCAAAGGAGGAGGGGCGGTGGGCTACACCTTC. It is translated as CASSKGGGAVGYTF.

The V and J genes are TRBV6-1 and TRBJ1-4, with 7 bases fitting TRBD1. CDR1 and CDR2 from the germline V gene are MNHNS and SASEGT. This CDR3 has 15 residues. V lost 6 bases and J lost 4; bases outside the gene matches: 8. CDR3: CASRWSWDSNEKLFF. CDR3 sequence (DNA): TGTGCCAGCAGGTGGAGCTGGGACAGTAATGAAAAACTGTTTTTT.

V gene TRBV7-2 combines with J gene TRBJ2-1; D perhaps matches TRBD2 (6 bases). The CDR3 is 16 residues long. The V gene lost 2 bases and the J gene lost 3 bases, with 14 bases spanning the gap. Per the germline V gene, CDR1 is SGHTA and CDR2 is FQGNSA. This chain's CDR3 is CASSLFGTVSYNEQFF. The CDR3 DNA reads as TGTGCCAGCAGCTTATTCGGGACTGTAAGCTACAATGAGCAGTTCTTC.

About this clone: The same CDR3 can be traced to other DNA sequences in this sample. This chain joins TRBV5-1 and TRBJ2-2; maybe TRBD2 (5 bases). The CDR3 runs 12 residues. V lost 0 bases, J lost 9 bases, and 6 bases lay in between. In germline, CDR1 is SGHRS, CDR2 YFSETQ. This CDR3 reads CASSLAGRELFF. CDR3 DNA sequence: TGCGCCAGCAGCTTGGCCGGGAGGGAGCTGTTTTTT.

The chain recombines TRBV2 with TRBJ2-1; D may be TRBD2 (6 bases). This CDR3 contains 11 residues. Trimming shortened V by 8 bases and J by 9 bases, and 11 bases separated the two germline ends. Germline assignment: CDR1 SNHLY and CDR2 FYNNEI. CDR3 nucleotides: TGTGCCAGCCGGGAGAACGGTGAGCAGTTCTTC. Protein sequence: CASRENGEQFF.